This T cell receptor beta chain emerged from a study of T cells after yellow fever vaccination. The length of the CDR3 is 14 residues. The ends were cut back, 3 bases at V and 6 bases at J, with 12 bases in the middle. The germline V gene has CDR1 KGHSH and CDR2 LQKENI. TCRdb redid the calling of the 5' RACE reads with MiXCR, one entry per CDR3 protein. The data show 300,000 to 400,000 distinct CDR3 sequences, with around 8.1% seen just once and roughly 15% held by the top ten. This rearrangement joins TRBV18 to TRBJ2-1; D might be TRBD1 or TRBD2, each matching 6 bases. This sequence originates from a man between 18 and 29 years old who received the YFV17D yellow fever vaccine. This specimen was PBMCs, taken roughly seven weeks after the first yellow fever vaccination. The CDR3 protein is CASSPLEGGNEQFF. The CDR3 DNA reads TGTGCCAGCTCACCTTTGGAGGGGGGCAATGAGCAGTTCTTC.